Following are 24 T cell receptor beta chains from one sample sequenced in a study of cytomegalovirus exposure and HLA in healthy donors. It was with 60 Vbeta and 13 Jbeta primers that the PCR ran. Produced via immunoSEQ multiplex PCR; TCRdb's table is partial and in-frame only. The repertoire has 150,000 to 200,000 clones, around four fifths of them found once; the top ten carry around 2%. The specimen was PBMCs. These receptors were taken from a man aged 18 to 29 in good health and CMV-seronegative.

The chain has TRBV11-2 and TRBJ2-4, with 7 bases fitting TRBD1. CDR1 SGHAT and CDR2 FQNNGV come from the germline V gene. This CDR3 comprises 15 residues. With V trimmed by 5 bases and J by 9 bases, 13 bases remained unmatched. The CDR3 nucleotides read TGTGCCAGCAGCCTAAGCGGTTTAGAGGGGGCCATTCAGTACTTC. It codes for CASSLSGLEGAIQYF.

The rearrangement links TRBV9 to TRBJ2-7; D possibly corresponds to TRBD1 (6 bases). The CDR3 consists of 14 residues. With 4 bases removed from V and 6 bases from J, the gap between germline ends came to 17 bases. The germline V gene encodes CDR1 SGDLS and CDR2 YYNGEE. The CDR3 DNA is TGTGCCAGCAGCCCGATAGGACAGCGAAGCGAGCAGTACTTC. This translates into CASSPIGQRSEQYF.

The V and J genes are TRBV14 and TRBJ2-7; TRBD2 agrees at 11 bases. V trimming: 8 bases; J trimming: 3 bases; junction bases outside the gene matches: 0. Germline V gene lookup returns CDR1 SGHDN and CDR2 FVKESK. The CDR3 contains 12 residues. Here the CDR3 DNA reads TGTGCCAGCGGGACTAGCGGCTACGAGCAGTACTTC. As protein: CASGTSGYEQYF.

The rearrangement links TRBV7-9 to TRBJ2-2; maybe TRBD1 (6 bases). In germline, CDR1 is SEHNR, CDR2 FQNEAQ (reference sequence). V lost 5 bases, J lost 4 bases, and 11 bases lay in between. This CDR3 is built from 14 residues. CDR3 residues: CASSQTGRTGELFF. CDR3 DNA: TGTGCCAGCAGCCAGACAGGACGCACCGGGGAGCTGTTTTTT.

V usage is TRBV19 and J usage is TRBJ2-5, with D possibly TRBD2 on 5 matching bases. Germline assignment: CDR1 LNHDA and CDR2 SQIVND (reference sequence). The CDR3 covers 15 residues. Trimming cost V 2 bases and J 3 bases, with 13 bases left between them. The chain's CDR3 is CASSIWLASEETQYF. CDR3 nucleotides: TGTGCCAGTAGTATATGGCTAGCATCCGAAGAGACCCAGTACTTC.

The rearrangement uses TRBV10-3 and TRBJ2-3; the match to TRBD2 covers 11 bases. V lost 3 bases to trimming and J lost 3 bases; unmatched junction nucleotides: 5. Germline loops: CDR1 ENHRY, CDR2 SYGVKD. The CDR3 contains 16 residues. CDR3 sequence (DNA): TGTGCCATCAGTGATTGGACTAGCGGGTTAACAGATACGCAGTATTTT. Its translation: CAISDWTSGLTDTQYF.

The chain recombines TRBV10-1 with TRBJ1-6, with 7 bases matching TRBD1. Per the germline V gene, CDR1 is WNHNN and CDR2 is SYGVQD (reference sequence). After removal of 6 bases from V and 3 bases from J, the junction contained 2 bases not matched to a gene. The CDR3 runs to 14 residues. CDR3 coding DNA: TGCGCCAGCAGCGGACAGGTCTATAATTCACCCCTCCACTTT. It translates to CASSGQVYNSPLHF.

DNA of the CDR3: TGTGCCAGCAGCGTAGGCTCCAGGGTCAATTCACCCCTCCACTTT. It is translated as CASSVGSRVNSPLHF. The chain joins TRBV9 to TRBJ1-6, with D possibly TRBD1 on 5 matching bases. The CDR3 extends over 15 amino acids. The germline CDR1 and CDR2 sequences are SGDLS and YYNGEE. The V gene lost 0 bases and the J gene lost 7 bases, with 11 bases spanning the gap.

A few counts support this clone. The genes are TRBV5-6 and TRBJ2-1, with D possibly TRBD2 on 6 matching bases. Trimming stripped 4 bases from V and 0 bases from J, with 11 bases between. Germline V gene data show CDR1 as SGHDT and CDR2 as YYEEEE. The CDR3 extends over 15 amino acids. In nucleotides, the CDR3 is TGTGCCAGCAGCCGACGACTAGGCTCCTACAATGAGCAGTTCTTC. Translated, it gives CASSRRLGSYNEQFF.

V and J are TRBV5-1 and TRBJ2-7; D remains unclear. The germline gives CDR1 SGHRS, CDR2 YFSETQ. CDR3 size: 14 residues. V was trimmed by 4 bases and J by 5 bases, leaving 16 bases between them. In DNA, the CDR3 is TGCGCCAGCAGCGGAGAGCCATCCGTCGACGAGCAGTACTTC. It specifies CASSGEPSVDEQYF.

In this sample, this clone turned up a few times. The chain is built from TRBV28 and TRBJ2-7; D perhaps matches TRBD1 (5 bases). V was shortened by 5 bases and J by 9 bases, with 20 bases between the two germline ends. The CDR3 is 14 residues long. Germline V gene sequence: CDR1 MDHEN, CDR2 SYDVKM. CDR3 region: CASSDTGDLRAQYF. The CDR3, as DNA: TGTGCCAGCAGTGACACAGGTGACCTACGAGCGCAGTACTTC.

This rearrangement joins TRBV28 to TRBJ2-7; 8 bases fit TRBD1. This CDR3 region has 16 residues. V lost 6 bases to trimming and J lost 2 bases; unmatched junction nucleotides: 12. Germline CDR1 and CDR2: MDHEN and SYDVKM. The CDR3 reads CASSAPPGQAAYEQYF. The CDR3 nucleotides are TGTGCCAGCAGCGCTCCCCCGGGACAGGCGGCCTACGAGCAGTACTTC.

This chain links TRBV5-1 with TRBJ1-2; a weak D match, TRBD1 (6 bases). This CDR3 has 15 amino acids. Trimming cost V 0 bases and J 4 bases, with 13 bases left between them. Germline-derived CDR1 and CDR2 are SGHRS and YFSETQ. The CDR3 region has the DNA TGCGCCAGCAGCTTGGTATCTGACAGGCCCTATGGCTACACCTTC. Its translation: CASSLVSDRPYGYTF.

The chain recombines TRBV7-9 with TRBJ2-5, with 7 bases that match TRBD1. Trimming at V came to 5 bases and at J to 1 base, leaving 4 bases not matched to a gene. CDR1 and CDR2 (germline): SEHNR, FQNEAQ (reference sequence). The CDR3 sequence is 14 residues long. The CDR3 DNA is TGTGCCAGCAGCCTTTACAGGGGCCAAGAGACCCAGTACTTC. It codes for CASSLYRGQETQYF.

Only a few counts were recorded for this clone. V usage is TRBV28 and J usage is TRBJ1-2; possibly TRBD1 for D (6 bases). CDR3 length: 15 amino acids. Germline-derived CDR1 and CDR2 are MDHEN and SYDVKM. Trimming cost V 6 bases and J 4 bases, with 18 bases left between them. CDR3 in DNA: TGTGCCAGCAGACCCCCTGACAGGACGTCCTATGGCTACACCTTC. Residues: CASRPPDRTSYGYTF.

The V and J genes are TRBV5-6 and TRBJ1-2; tentatively, D is TRBD1 (5 bases). V was pared by 0 bases and J by 7 bases, with 13 bases between. Germline-derived CDR1 and CDR2 are SGHDT and YYEEEE. The CDR3 spans 14 residues. CDR3 region: CASSLGQPHAGYTF. CDR3 in DNA: TGTGCCAGCAGCTTGGGACAGCCCCATGCTGGCTACACCTTC.

The chain has TRBV19 and TRBJ1-5; unclear D gene. The CDR3 is 14 amino acids. Trimming removed 10 bases from V and 0 bases from J, with 13 bases in between. Germline CDR1 reads LNHDA; CDR2 reads SQIVND (reference sequence). Written as DNA, the CDR3 is TGTGCCACCCAATTGGAGTTTAGCAATCAGCCCCAGCATTTT. Its protein product is CATQLEFSNQPQHF.

This clone occurred once. The chain links TRBV15 to TRBJ1-3; D is undetermined. Trimming left V 1 base short and J 2 bases short, with 12 bases between. The CDR3 is 16 amino acids. In germline, CDR1 is LNHNV, CDR2 YYDKDF (reference sequence). The DNA for the CDR3 is TGTGCCACCAGCAGAGGCGAGCTTGTAACTGGAAACACCATATATTTT. It yields the protein CATSRGELVTGNTIYF.

Notes on this clone: The junction shows a germline mismatch at one end, possibly a read error. CDR3 residues: CASSITGGGYEQYF. CDR3 nucleotides: TGTGCCAGCAGCATAACCGGGGGAGGCTACGAGCAGTACTTC. This chain links TRBV7-3 with TRBJ2-7; TRBD2 might be the D (6 bases). CDR3 size: 14 residues. Germline V CDR1 and CDR2: SGHTA, FQGTGA.

In its sample, this clone was seen a few times. Other DNA sequences in this sample translate to the same CDR3. The chain has TRBV6-4 and TRBJ2-7; weak D call: TRBD1 (6 bases). The CDR3 has 16 amino acids. Per the germline V gene, CDR1 is MRHNA and CDR2 is SNTAGT. V dropped 2 bases and J dropped 5 bases, with 19 bases sitting between them. The CDR3 DNA reads TGTGCCAGCAGTGACCCCGGACAGTCCTCCTCGGACGAGCAGTACTTC. Its translation is CASSDPGQSSSDEQYF.

This chain connects TRBV27 to TRBJ2-7; 9 bases are shared with TRBD2. Trimming took 6 bases from V and 5 from J; bases not matched to a gene: 8. The V gene's germline CDR1 is MNHEY and CDR2 SMNVEV (reference sequence). This CDR3 has 14 residues. The CDR3 here is CASSPAGGVNEQYF. As DNA, the CDR3 is TGTGCCAGCAGCCCCGCGGGGGGGGTCAACGAGCAGTACTTC.

The chain uses TRBV27 and TRBJ1-5; D unresolved. With 2 bases removed from V and 5 bases from J, the gap between germline ends came to 10 bases. CDR1 MNHEY and CDR2 SMNVEV come from the germline V gene (reference sequence). The CDR3 is 14 residues long. DNA for the CDR3: TGTGCCAGCAGTTTACAGAGGAACTATCAGCCCCAGCATTTT. Amino acids: CASSLQRNYQPQHF.

Only one count was recorded for this clone. The chain uses TRBV21-1 and TRBJ2-1; the table's D call TRBD2 went unverified against the DNA. TRBV21-1 is a pseudogene segment. This CDR3 is built from 13 residues. DNA of the CDR3: TGTGCCAGCAGCAAATTCGGGGAGAATGAGCAGTTCTTC. Translated: CASSKFGENEQFF.

V gene TRBV7-8 combines with J gene TRBJ1-2; D uncertain. Trimming left V 5 bases short and J 4 bases short, with 14 bases between. In germline, CDR1 is SGHVS, CDR2 FQNEAQ. The CDR3 length is 14 residues. The CDR3 DNA reads TGTGCCAGCAGCCTGTCGGGGAGAGGCTATGGCTACACCTTC. It specifies CASSLSGRGYGYTF.